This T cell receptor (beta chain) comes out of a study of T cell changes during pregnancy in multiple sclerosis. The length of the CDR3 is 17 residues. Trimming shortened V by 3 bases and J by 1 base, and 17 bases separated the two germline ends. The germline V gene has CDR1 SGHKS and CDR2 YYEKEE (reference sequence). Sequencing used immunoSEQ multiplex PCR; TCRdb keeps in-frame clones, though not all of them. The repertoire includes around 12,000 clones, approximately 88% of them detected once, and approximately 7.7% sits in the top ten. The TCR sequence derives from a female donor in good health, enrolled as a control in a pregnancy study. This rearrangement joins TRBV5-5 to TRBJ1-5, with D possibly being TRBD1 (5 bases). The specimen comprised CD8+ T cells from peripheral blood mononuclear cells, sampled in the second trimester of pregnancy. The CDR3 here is CASSSPTAGMSNQPQHF. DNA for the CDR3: TGTGCCAGCAGCTCCCCGACGGCAGGGATGAGCAATCAGCCCCAGCATTTT.